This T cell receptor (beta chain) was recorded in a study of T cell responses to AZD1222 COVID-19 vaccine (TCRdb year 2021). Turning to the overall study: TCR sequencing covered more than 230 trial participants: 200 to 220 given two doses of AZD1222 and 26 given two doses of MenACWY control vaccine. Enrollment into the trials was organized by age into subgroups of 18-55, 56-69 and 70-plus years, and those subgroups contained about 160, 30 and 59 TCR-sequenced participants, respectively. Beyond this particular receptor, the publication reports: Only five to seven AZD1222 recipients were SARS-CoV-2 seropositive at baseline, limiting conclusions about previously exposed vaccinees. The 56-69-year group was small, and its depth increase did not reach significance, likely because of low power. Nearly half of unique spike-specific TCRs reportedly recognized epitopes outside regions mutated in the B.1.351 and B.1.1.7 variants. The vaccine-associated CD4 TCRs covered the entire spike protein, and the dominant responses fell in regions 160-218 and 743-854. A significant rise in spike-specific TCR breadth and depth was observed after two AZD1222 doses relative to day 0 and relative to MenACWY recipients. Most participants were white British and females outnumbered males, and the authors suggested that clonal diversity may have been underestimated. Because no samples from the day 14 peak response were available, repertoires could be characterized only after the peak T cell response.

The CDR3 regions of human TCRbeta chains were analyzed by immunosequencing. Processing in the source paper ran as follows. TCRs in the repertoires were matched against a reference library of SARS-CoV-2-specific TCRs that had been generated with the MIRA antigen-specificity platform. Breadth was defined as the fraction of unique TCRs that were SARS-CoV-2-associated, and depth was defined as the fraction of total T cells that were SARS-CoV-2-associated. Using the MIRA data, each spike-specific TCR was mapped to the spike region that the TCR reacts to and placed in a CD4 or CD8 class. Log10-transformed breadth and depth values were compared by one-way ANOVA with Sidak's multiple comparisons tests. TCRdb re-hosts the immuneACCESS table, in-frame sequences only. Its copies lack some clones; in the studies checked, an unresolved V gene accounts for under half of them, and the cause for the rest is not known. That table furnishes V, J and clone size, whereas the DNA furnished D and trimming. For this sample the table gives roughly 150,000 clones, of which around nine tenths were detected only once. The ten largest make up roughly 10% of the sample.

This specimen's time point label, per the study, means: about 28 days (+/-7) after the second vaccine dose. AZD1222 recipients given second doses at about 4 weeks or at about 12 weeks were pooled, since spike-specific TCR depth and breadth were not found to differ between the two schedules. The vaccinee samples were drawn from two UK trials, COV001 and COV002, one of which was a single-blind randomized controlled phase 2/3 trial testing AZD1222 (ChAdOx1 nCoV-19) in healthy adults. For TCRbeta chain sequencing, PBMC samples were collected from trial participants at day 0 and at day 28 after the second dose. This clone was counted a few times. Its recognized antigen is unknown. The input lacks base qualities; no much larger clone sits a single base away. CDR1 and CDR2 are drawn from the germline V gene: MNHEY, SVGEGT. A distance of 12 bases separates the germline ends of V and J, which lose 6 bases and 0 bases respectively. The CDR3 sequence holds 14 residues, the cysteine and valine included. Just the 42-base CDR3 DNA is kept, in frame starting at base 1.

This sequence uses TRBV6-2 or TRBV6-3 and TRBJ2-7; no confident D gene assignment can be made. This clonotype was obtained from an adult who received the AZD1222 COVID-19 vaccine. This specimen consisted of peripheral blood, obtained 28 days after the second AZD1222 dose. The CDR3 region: CASSSVRSSYEQYV. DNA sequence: TGTGCCAGCAGCTCCGTCAGGAGCTCCTACGAGCAGTACGTC.